A selection of T cell receptor beta chains follows, all from one sample in a study of T cell repertoires in cytomegalovirus infection. No antigen has been identified for these receptors. One entry per CDR3 protein results from TCRdb running MiXCR on the reads. The sample has 570,000 or so distinct CDR3 sequences, approximately 40% seen once. The specimen was cultured PBMCs, collected from culture after CMV antigen stimulation. The receptors originated from a human donor in good health (CMV status not recorded). Some clones in this sample may be carry-over from other donors' samples. Both conserved end residues are part of each CDR3. D genes are given only for firm matches. Clone size, where shown, is once, few, many, or a class for clones that have expanded.

TRBV12-3/TRBV12-4	TRBD1	few	TRBJ1-1	TGTGCCAGCAGTTCACGACAGGGATCGACTGAAGCTTTCTTT	CASSSRQGSTEAFF
TRBV7-2	TRBD1	few	TRBJ1-6	TGTGCCAGCAGCTTTCGAAACAGGGGGCAAAATTCACCCCTCCACTTT	CASSFRNRGQNSPLHF
TRBV20-1	-	once	TRBJ1-3	TGCAGTGCCGTAAACAGGAACTCTGGAAACACCATATATTTT	CSAVNRNSGNTIYF
TRBV4-2	-	-	TRBJ1-2	TGTGCCAGCAGCCAAGTGCAGGACAGATGGTATGGCTACACCTTC	CASSQVQDRWYGYTF
TRBV30	-	-	TRBJ2-7	TGTGCCTGGAGTGTGGACAGTCTCTTGGAGCAGTACTTC	CAWSVDSLLEQYF
TRBV7-2	TRBD1	many	TRBJ1-5	TGTGCCAGCAGCTTAGCTGGGACAGGGGGCGCCGGCAATCAGCCCCAGCATTTT	CASSLAGTGGAGNQPQHF
TRBV10-3	-	-	TRBJ2-7	TGTGCCATCAGTGAGATGGAGGGAACGGACGAGCAGTACTTC	CAISEMEGTDEQYF
TRBV7-9	-	-	TRBJ2-7	TGTGCCAGCAGCTTCGCTACGAGCTCCTACGAGCAGTACTTC	CASSFATSSYEQYF
TRBV7-2	TRBD2	few	TRBJ2-3	TGTGCCAGCAGCTCAAGGAATAGCGGGACAGATACGCAGTATTTT	CASSSRNSGTDTQYF
TRBV5-6	TRBD2	-	TRBJ2-5	TGTGCCAGCAGCGGGACTAGCGGGAGCCGGCAAGAGACCCAGTACTTC	CASSGTSGSRQETQYF
TRBV28	TRBD1	few	TRBJ2-7	TGTGCCAGCAGACGACAGGGATATGGCGACGAGCAGTACTTC	CASRRQGYGDEQYF
TRBV6-2/TRBV6-3	-	-	TRBJ2-5	TGTGCCAGCAGTTTCCCCTGGATCTTC	CASSFPWIF
TRBV19	TRBD2	-	TRBJ2-3	TGTGCCAGTAGTATATCTAGCGGGAGGAGGGATACGCAGTATTTT	CASSISSGRRDTQYF
TRBV28	-	few	TRBJ1-5	TGTGCCAGCAACAGTCGGAAGGGGGGAGGAATTGGTCAGCCCCAGCATTTT	CASNSRKGGGIGQPQHF
TRBV12-3/TRBV12-4	TRBD1	few	TRBJ2-5	TGTGCCAGCAGTCCTCGGACAGGGTGGGGAGAGACCCAGTACTTC	CASSPRTGWGETQYF
TRBV7-1	-	-	TRBJ2-7	TGTGCCAGCAGCTCCCTAAGAGAGGGCCGTTACGAGCAGTACTTC	CASSSLREGRYEQYF
TRBV2	-	few	TRBJ2-7	TGTGCCAGCATGGGGCAGTTCAGGGACTACGAGCAGTACTTC	CASMGQFRDYEQYF
TRBV7-2	TRBD2	few	TRBJ2-7	TGTGCCAGCAGCTCCCGATGGCGGGGGGGCATCCACGAGCAGTACTTC	CASSSRWRGGIHEQYF
TRBV7-2	-	many	TRBJ2-2	TGTGCCAGCAGCCCAAGGACAGCGAACACCGGGGAGCTGTTTTTT	CASSPRTANTGELFF
TRBV19	TRBD2	-	TRBJ2-1	TGTGCCAGTAGGCTACTAGCGGGAGGGCCGAATGAGCAGTTCTTC	CASRLLAGGPNEQFF
TRBV7-2	-	-	TRBJ1-4	TGTGCCAGCAGCTTCACGCGCGGGAATGAAAAACTGTTTTTT	CASSFTRGNEKLFF
TRBV7-9	-	-	TRBJ1-4	TGTGCCAGCAGCCCGACAGCGCTCAATGAAAAACTGTTTTTT	CASSPTALNEKLFF